This TCR beta chain was obtained from a study of blood T cell repertoires in COVID-19. This clone appeared a single time. Germline CDR1 MNHNY, CDR2 SVGAGI (reference sequence). This CDR3 contains 12 residues. V lost 0 bases to trimming and J lost 7 bases, with 7 bases between them. Sequencing was performed with immunoSEQ multiplex PCR; in TCRdb, only in-frame clones are kept and a portion is missing. The repertoire includes a few hundred thousand clones, around 80% of them detected once, and about 10% sits in the top ten. V usage is TRBV6-6 and J usage is TRBJ2-7; D is unresolved. This TCR came from a woman older than 75 with COVID-19, enrolled during active disease. The sample was peripheral blood. Here the CDR3 DNA reads TGTGCCAGCAGTTACTCGAACCGGGAGCAGTACGTC. As protein: CASSYSNREQYV.